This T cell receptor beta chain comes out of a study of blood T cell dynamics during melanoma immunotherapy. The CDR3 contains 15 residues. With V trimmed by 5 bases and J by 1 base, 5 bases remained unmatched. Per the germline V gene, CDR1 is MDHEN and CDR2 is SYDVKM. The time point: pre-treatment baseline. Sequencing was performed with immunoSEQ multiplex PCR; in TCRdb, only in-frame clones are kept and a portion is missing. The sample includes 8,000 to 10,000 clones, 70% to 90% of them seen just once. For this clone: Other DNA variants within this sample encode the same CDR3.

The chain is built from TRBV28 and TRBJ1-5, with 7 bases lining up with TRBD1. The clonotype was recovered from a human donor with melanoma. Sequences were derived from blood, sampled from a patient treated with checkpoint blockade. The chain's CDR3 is CASSLTGVSNQPQHF. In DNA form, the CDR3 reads TGTGCCAGCAGTCTCACAGGGGTAAGCAATCAGCCCCAGCATTTT.